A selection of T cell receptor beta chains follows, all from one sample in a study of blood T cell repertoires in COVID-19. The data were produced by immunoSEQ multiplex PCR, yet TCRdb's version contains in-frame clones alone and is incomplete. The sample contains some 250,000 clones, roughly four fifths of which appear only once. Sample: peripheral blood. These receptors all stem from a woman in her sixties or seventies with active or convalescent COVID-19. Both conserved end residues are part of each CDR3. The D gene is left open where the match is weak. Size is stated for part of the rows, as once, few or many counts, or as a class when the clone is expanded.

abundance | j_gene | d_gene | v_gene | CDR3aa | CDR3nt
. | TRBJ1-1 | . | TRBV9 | CASSLRGVGTEAFF | TGTGCCAGCAGCCTCAGGGGAGTAGGCACTGAAGCTTTCTTT
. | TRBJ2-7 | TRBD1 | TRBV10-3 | CAIREDRGERKYF | TGTGCCATCAGAGAAGACAGGGGGGAACGCAAGTACTTC
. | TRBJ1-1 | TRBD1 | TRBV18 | CASSPRQGTEAFF | TGTGCCAGCTCACCAAGACAGGGCACTGAAGCTTTCTTT
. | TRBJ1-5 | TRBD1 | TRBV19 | CASSQTGGRQPQHF | TGTGCCAGTAGCCAGACAGGGGGACGTCAGCCCCAGCATTTT
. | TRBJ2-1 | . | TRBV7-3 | CASSSTGSQQFF | TGTGCCAGCAGCTCTACAGGTTCCCAGCAGTTCTTC
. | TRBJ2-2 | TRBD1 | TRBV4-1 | CASSQRGQGNTGELFF | TGCGCCAGCAGCCAAAGAGGACAGGGGAACACCGGGGAGCTGTTTTTT
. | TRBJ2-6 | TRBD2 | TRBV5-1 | CASSITSGVYSGANVLTF | TGCGCCAGCAGCATTACTAGCGGGGTTTACTCTGGGGCCAACGTCCTGACTTTC
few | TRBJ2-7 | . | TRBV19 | CASSIPDRSYEQYF | TGTGCCAGTAGTATCCCCGACAGATCCTACGAGCAGTACTTC
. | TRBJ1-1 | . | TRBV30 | CAWPGHLGPNTEAFF | TGTGCCTGGCCCGGACACCTGGGCCCGAACACTGAAGCTTTCTTT
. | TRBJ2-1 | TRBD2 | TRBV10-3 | CAISAAGAFSNEQFF | TGTGCCATCAGTGCAGCGGGGGCCTTTAGCAATGAGCAGTTCTTC
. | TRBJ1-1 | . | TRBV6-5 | CASTYWGGRNTEAFF | TGTGCCAGCACCTACTGGGGTGGGAGGAACACTGAAGCTTTCTTT
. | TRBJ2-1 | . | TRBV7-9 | CASSSDLWGHNEQFF | TGTGCCAGCAGCAGCGACCTTTGGGGGCACAATGAGCAGTTCTTC
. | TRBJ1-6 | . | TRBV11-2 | CASSLDPGNSPLHF | TGTGCCAGCAGCTTAGACCCAGGGAATTCACCCCTCCACTTT
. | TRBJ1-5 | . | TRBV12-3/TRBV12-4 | CASSFSVQPQHF | TGTGCCAGCAGTTTTTCCGTGCAGCCCCAGCATTTT
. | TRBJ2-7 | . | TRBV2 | CASSEDTPPWEQYF | TGTGCCAGCAGTGAGGACACCCCCCCTTGGGAGCAGTACTTC
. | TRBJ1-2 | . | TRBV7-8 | CASSLVGRARLNYGYTF | TGTGCCAGCAGCTTAGTAGGTCGCGCCAGACTTAACTATGGCTACACCTTC
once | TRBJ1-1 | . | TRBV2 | CASSPRTEAFF | TGTGCCAGCAGCCCTCGCACTGAAGCTTTCTTT
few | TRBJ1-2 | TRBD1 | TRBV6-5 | CASSYSGTGVYYGYTF | TGTGCCAGCAGTTACTCGGGGACAGGGGTATACTATGGCTACACCTTC
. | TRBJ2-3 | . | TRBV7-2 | CASSAPYRVSTDTQYF | TGTGCCAGCAGCGCACCTTACCGGGTGAGCACAGATACGCAGTATTTT
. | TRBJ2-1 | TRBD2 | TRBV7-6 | CASSLDRGGNEQFF | TGTGCCAGCAGCTTAGACCGGGGGGGCAATGAGCAGTTCTTC
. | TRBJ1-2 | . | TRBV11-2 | CASSFSQGFTYGYTF | TGTGCCAGCAGCTTCTCCCAGGGGTTTACCTATGGCTACACCTTC
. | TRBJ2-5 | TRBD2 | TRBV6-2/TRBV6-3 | CASSPGLAGDQETQYF | TGTGCCAGCAGCCCCGGACTAGCGGGGGACCAAGAGACCCAGTACTTC
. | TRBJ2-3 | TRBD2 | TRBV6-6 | CASRPGGAADTQYF | TGTGCCAGCAGACCCGGGGGGGCCGCAGATACGCAGTATTTT
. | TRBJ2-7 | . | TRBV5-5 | CASSLDGTQYF | TGTGCCAGCAGCTTGGACGGGACTCAGTACTTC
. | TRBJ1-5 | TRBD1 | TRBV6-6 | CASSYSRDRGNQPQHF | TGTGCCAGCAGTTACTCAAGGGACAGGGGCAATCAGCCCCAGCATTTT
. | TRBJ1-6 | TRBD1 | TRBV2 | CASSPQGANSPLHF | TGTGCCAGCAGCCCCCAGGGGGCTAATTCACCCCTCCACTTT
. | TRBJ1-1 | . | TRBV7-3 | CASSLSPGGLNTEAFF | TGTGCCAGCAGCTTAAGCCCAGGAGGGTTGAACACTGAAGCTTTCTTT
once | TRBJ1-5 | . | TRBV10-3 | CAIGAQPNSNQPQHF | TGTGCCATCGGGGCCCAGCCCAATAGCAATCAGCCCCAGCATTTT
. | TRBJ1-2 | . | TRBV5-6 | CASAPGQGNYGYTF | TGTGCCAGCGCCCCGGGTCAGGGGAACTATGGCTACACCTTC
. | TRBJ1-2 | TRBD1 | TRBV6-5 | CASSDRGFIYGYTF | TGTGCCAGCAGCGACAGGGGGTTTATCTATGGCTACACCTTC
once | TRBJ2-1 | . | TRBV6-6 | CASSFVSYNEQFF | TGTGCCAGCAGTTTCGTATCCTACAATGAGCAGTTCTTC
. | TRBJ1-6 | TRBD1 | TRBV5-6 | CASSLGDSPASPLHF | TGTGCCAGCAGCTTGGGGGACAGCCCCGCTTCACCCCTCCACTTT
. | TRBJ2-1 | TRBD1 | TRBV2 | CASTEGDRGYEQFF | TGTGCCAGCACCGAAGGGGACAGGGGATATGAGCAGTTCTTC
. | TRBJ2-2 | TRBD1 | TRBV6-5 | CASSYSQGVGELFF | TGTGCCAGCAGTTATTCCCAGGGGGTCGGGGAGCTGTTTTTT
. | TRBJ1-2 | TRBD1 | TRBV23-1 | CASSQSPGQGDYGYTF | TGCGCCAGCAGTCAATCCCCGGGACAGGGCGACTATGGCTACACCTTC
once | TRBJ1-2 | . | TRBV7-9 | CASSLGAGSDSYGYTF | TGTGCCAGCAGCTTAGGGGCGGGCAGCGACTCCTATGGCTACACCTTC
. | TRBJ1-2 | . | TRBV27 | CASSSQGLPSYGYTF | TGTGCCAGCAGTTCGCAGGGTCTACCTTCCTATGGCTACACCTTC
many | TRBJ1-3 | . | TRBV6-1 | CASSEAGFSGNTIYF | TGTGCCAGCAGTGAAGCCGGGTTCAGTGGAAACACCATATATTTT
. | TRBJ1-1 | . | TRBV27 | CARTAPNTEAFF | TGTGCCAGGACAGCGCCGAACACTGAAGCTTTCTTT
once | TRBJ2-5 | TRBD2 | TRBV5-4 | CASSLEPTGSGGVLWETQYF | TGTGCCAGCAGCTTGGAACCCACGGGTAGCGGGGGTGTCTTATGGGAGACCCAGTACTTC
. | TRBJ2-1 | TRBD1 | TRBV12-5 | CASGFPYRGENEQFF | TGTGCTAGTGGTTTCCCTTACAGGGGGGAAAATGAGCAGTTCTTC
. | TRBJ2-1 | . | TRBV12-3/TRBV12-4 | CASTRGSYNEQFF | TGTGCCAGCACCCGGGGGTCCTACAATGAGCAGTTCTTC
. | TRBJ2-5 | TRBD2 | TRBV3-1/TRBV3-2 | CASSQGLAGGHQETQYF | TGTGCCAGCAGCCAAGGACTAGCGGGGGGGCACCAAGAGACCCAGTACTTC
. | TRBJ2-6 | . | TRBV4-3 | CASSQDASGTGANVLTF | TGCGCCAGCAGCCAAGATGCATCGGGTACTGGGGCCAACGTCCTGACTTTC
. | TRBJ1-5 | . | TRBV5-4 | CASSSKRGGKEPF | TGTGCCAGCAGCTCTAAACGAGGAGGGAAGGAGCCTTTT
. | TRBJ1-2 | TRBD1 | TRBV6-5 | CASSYSGTDYGYTF | TGTGCCAGCAGTTACTCAGGGACAGACTATGGCTACACCTTC
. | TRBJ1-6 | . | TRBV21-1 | CASSNWGDSPLHF | TGTGCCAGCAGCAATTGGGGGGATTCACCCCTCCACTTT
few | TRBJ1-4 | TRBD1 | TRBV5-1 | CASRQGQNNEKLFF | TGCGCCAGCAGACAGGGACAGAATAATGAAAAACTGTTTTTT
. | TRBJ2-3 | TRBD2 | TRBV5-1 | CASSWASGGTDTQYF | TGCGCCAGCAGCTGGGCTAGCGGGGGAACAGATACGCAGTATTTT
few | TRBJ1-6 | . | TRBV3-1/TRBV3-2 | CASSQGIVRLNSPLHF | TGTGCCAGCAGCCAAGGTATAGTCCGTCTTAATTCACCCCTCCACTTT
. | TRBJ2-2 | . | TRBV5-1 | CASRVEQSTGELFF | TGCGCCAGCAGGGTCGAACAGAGCACCGGGGAGCTGTTTTTT
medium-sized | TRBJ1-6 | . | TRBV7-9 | CASRVGDNSPLHF | TGTGCCAGCAGAGTCGGGGATAATTCACCCCTCCACTTT
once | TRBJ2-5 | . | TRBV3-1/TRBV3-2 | CASSQGGWQETQYF | TGTGCCAGCAGCCAAGGTGGCTGGCAAGAGACCCAGTACTTC
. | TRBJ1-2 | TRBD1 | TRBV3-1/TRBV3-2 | CASSQVVGGSRGYTF | TGTGCCAGCAGCCAAGTAGTAGGGGGCTCTCGGGGCTACACCTTC
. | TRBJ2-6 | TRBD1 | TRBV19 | CASSIYGQGQAGANVLTF | TGTGCCAGTAGTATATACGGACAGGGGCAAGCTGGGGCCAACGTCCTGACTTTC
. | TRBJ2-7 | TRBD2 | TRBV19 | CASSRLASGAYEQYF | TGTGCCAGTAGCCGACTGGCTAGCGGGGCCTACGAGCAGTACTTC